The TCR beta chain described here comes from a study of blood T cells in healthy people across ages. Study-wide results and limits: Expanded clonotype shifts may have been confounded, as the donors had an unknown CMV status. There was a strong correlation between TCR beta diversity and naive T cell percentage.

Per sample, extraction of total RNA gave at least 5 micrograms in every case. This CDR3 comprises 16 residues. Trimming cost V 5 bases and J 5 bases; bases outside gene matches: 7. Germline lookup yields CDR1 MNHEY and CDR2 SVGAGI. This clonotype was picked up one time. Its target is not known. PCR was performed a second time for about 7 to 11 cycles using a sample-barcoded 5' primer and a J-beta primer mix. TCRdb used MiXCR to reprocess the 5' RACE reads, holding one entry per CDR3 protein. The sample lists 600,000 to 1,000,000 distinct CDR3 sequences; roughly 50% were seen once. The sequenced material came from blood. J is TRBJ1-6 and V is TRBV6-5; the match to TRBD1 covers 9 bases. The clonotype was recovered from a man between 25 and 39 years old in good health. CDR3 bases: TGTGCCAGCAGTCTCACTCGACAGGGGGATAATTCACCCCTCCACTTT. It yields the protein CASSLTRQGDNSPLHF.